The 6 T cell receptor beta chains below were found in one sample sequenced in a study of regulatory T cells in long-lasting Graves disease. With iRepertoire HTBI primers and Arm-PCR of CDR3 regions, TCR beta libraries were built. Each CDR3 protein gets one entry after TCRdb re-called the multiplex PCR reads with MiXCR. The sample records 400,000 to 500,000 distinct CDR3 sequences, around 13% being singletons. This sample's time point: newly diagnosed GD, antithyroid drugs for less than 3 months. Extracted RNA from PBMCs served as the source of the TCR library. This sample was also put to use in a study of T cells in Graves' hyperthyroidism and ophthalmopathy.

Source: peripheral blood mononuclear cells (PBMCs), taken at new diagnosis, from a patient treated with antithyroid drugs. Receptors originate from a woman aged 45-65 years with Graves disease.

J is TRBJ2-1 and V is TRBV5-1; D ambiguous. The V gene's germline CDR1 is SGHRS and CDR2 YFSETQ. The V end lost 4 bases, the J end lost 3 bases, and 14 bases lay between the germline ends. The CDR3 length is 15 residues. In DNA form, the CDR3 reads TGCGCCAGCAGCCCGACGACGGGCGGCTACAATGAGCAGTTCTTC. Encoded protein: CASSPTTGGYNEQFF.

This clonotype was detected ten times or more. J is TRBJ2-1 and V is TRBV6-2 or TRBV6-3; TRBD2 matches 10 bases. V lost 6 bases and J lost 7; bases outside the gene matches: 12. Germline V gene lookup returns CDR1 MNHEY and CDR2 SVGEGT. The CDR3 covers 16 residues. The CDR3 sequence: CASRPIVAGGRNEQFF. The CDR3 region has the DNA TGTGCCAGCAGACCGATCGTAGCGGGAGGAAGGAATGAGCAGTTCTTC.

This clonotype was seen ten or more times. The CDR3 spells CASSFRDRGSYEQYF. In DNA form, the CDR3 reads TGTGCCAGCAGTTTCCGGGACAGGGGGTCCTACGAGCAGTACTTC. The V call is TRBV28, the J call TRBJ2-7; 11 bases map to TRBD1. CDR1 is MDHEN, CDR2 SYDVKM, per germline. The length of the CDR3 is 15 residues. Losses at the gene ends were 3 bases for V and 1 base for J; bases not matched to a gene: 2.

This clonotype appeared many times. One junction end does not reproduce the germline sequence, and a read error may be involved. The J gene is TRBJ1-5, the V gene TRBV5-1; D unclear. The CDR3 contains 9 residues. Looked up from germline, CDR1 is SGHRS and CDR2 is YFSETQ. This chain's CDR3 is CASSKGRGF. CDR3 DNA: TGCGCCAGCAGCAAAGGACGGGGTTTT.

This clonotype appeared a few times. The chain links TRBV20-1 to TRBJ2-7; D remains unclear. CDR3 size: 14 residues. V lost 3 bases and J lost 0, with 12 bases in between. Germline CDR1 DFQATT, CDR2 SNEGSKA (reference sequence). The chain's CDR3 is CSASMGWGSYEQYF. The CDR3 DNA reads TGCAGTGCTAGTATGGGTTGGGGCTCCTACGAGCAGTACTTC.

As regards this clonotype: This is likely an artifact of a read error, given a far larger clone one base away. The chain combines TRBV5-8 with TRBJ2-3; D may be TRBD2 (6 bases). The end of the DNA aligns better with TRBJ2-5, so the J call may be wrong. CDR1 and CDR2 from the germline V gene are SGHTS and YDEGEE. The CDR3 runs to 15 residues. The CDR3 DNA reads as TGTGCCAGCAGCTTAGATCAGGGTAGCGGTGAGACCCAGTACTTC. Protein product: CASSLDQGSGETQYF.